The clone carrying this T cell receptor (beta chain) was observed many times. The source of the sample is a study of regulatory T cells in long-lasting Graves disease. Germline CDR1 is KGHSH and CDR2 is LQKENI. V lost 3 bases and J lost 2, with 8 bases in between. This CDR3 has 15 residues. Time point given: newly diagnosed GD, antithyroid drugs for less than 3 months. PBMCs were the source of the RNA used for TCR sequencing. Combining iRepertoire HTBI primers with Arm-PCR of CDR3 regions, the authors built TCR beta libraries. TCRdb ran MiXCR on the multiplex PCR reads and lists one entry per CDR3 protein. Here the sample spans 520,000 or so distinct CDR3 sequences, 12% being singletons. In addition, the sample was reused for a study of T cells in Graves' hyperthyroidism and ophthalmopathy. That paper states: The model made its ophthalmopathy prediction, and onset followed a median about 5.9 months later.

The clonotype comes from a woman in her 30s with Graves disease. Sample: peripheral blood mononuclear cells (PBMCs), taken at new diagnosis, from a patient treated with antithyroid drugs. The rearrangement uses TRBV18 and TRBJ2-6; no firm D call. This CDR3 reads CASSPQPAGANVLTF. CDR3 in DNA: TGTGCCAGCTCACCCCAGCCAGCTGGGGCCAACGTCCTGACTTTC. The full variable domain, rest sourced from reference TRBV18 and TRBJ2-6, is NAGVMQNPRHLVRRRGQEARLRCSPMKGHSHVYWYRQLPEEGLKFMVYLQKENIIDESGMPKERFSAEFPKEGPSILRIQQVVRGDSAAYFCASSPQPAGANVLTFGAGSRLTVL.